These T cell receptor beta chains were read from a single sample in a study of blood T cell repertoires in COVID-19. Clones were sequenced by immunoSEQ multiplex PCR, and TCRdb holds only the in-frame ones, with some missing. The sample contains about 53,000 clones, 65% to 90% of which appear only once. Material for sequencing was peripheral blood. All receptors come from a woman in her fifties or sixties with acute or convalescent COVID-19. CDR3s include the opening cysteine and the closing phenylalanine or tryptophan. The D gene is left open where the match is weak. Clone size is given for some rows only: seen once, a few or many times, or a class if the clone is expanded.

CASSRTGGETQYF	TGTGCCAGCAGTCGGACAGGGGGAGAGACCCAGTACTTC	NA	13	TRBV6-6	TRBJ2-5	TRBD1
CASSPRDRVKDNYGYTF	TGTGCCAGTAGTCCACGGGACAGGGTTAAGGACAACTATGGCTACACCTTC	NA	17	TRBV19	TRBJ1-2	TRBD1
CASSLGLAGRNEQFF	TGTGCCAGCAGCTTAGGCCTAGCGGGACGCAATGAGCAGTTCTTC	once	15	TRBV7-3	TRBJ2-1	TRBD2
CASSYSRTERYGYTF	TGTGCCAGCAGTTACTCCCGGACAGAACGGTATGGCTACACCTTC	NA	15	TRBV6-2/TRBV6-3	TRBJ1-2	NA
CASSHRGGDSGNTIYF	TGTGCCAGCAGCCACAGGGGCGGAGACTCTGGAAACACCATATATTTT	few	16	TRBV4-2	TRBJ1-3	NA
CASSQRGQENEKLFF	TGTGCCAGCAGCCAACGGGGACAGGAGAATGAAAAACTGTTTTTT	NA	15	TRBV3-1/TRBV3-2	TRBJ1-4	TRBD1
CASGGLVYHEQFF	TGTGCCAGCGGAGGGTTAGTTTACCATGAGCAGTTCTTC	NA	13	TRBV2	TRBJ2-1	NA
CAWSLRGNGNQPQHF	TGTGCCTGGAGTTTGAGGGGGAACGGCAATCAGCCCCAGCATTTT	NA	15	TRBV30	TRBJ1-5	NA
CASSAEGGLSYEQYF	TGCGCCAGCAGTGCTGAGGGGGGACTATCCTACGAGCAGTACTTC	NA	15	TRBV10-2	TRBJ2-7	NA
CASSMSRHEQYF	TGTGCCAGTAGTATGAGTCGCCACGAGCAGTACTTC	NA	12	TRBV19	TRBJ2-7	NA
CASSGQVEETQYF	TGTGCCAGCAGCGGACAGGTTGAAGAGACCCAGTACTTC	NA	13	TRBV12-3/TRBV12-4	TRBJ2-5	TRBD1
CASSEGRVGEQYF	TGTGCCAGCAGTGAAGGGAGGGTTGGGGAGCAGTACTTC	NA	13	TRBV6-1	TRBJ2-7	NA
CASRGGRRIDSPLHF	TGTGCCAGCAGGGGAGGGCGGAGGATCGATTCACCCCTCCACTTT	once	15	TRBV6-5	TRBJ1-6	NA
CASSGPNPTGGYGYTF	TGTGCCAGCAGCGGGCCCAACCCGACAGGGGGGTATGGCTACACCTTC	NA	16	TRBV5-6	TRBJ1-2	TRBD1
CASSYLDGTNYGYTF	TGTGCCAGCAGTTACCTGGACGGGACTAACTATGGCTACACCTTC	NA	15	TRBV9	TRBJ1-2	NA
CASGQRQGITEAFF	TGTGCCAGCGGACAACGACAGGGGATCACTGAAGCTTTCTTT	NA	14	TRBV27	TRBJ1-1	TRBD1
CASSLSFTGSGNTIYF	TGTGCCAGTAGTCTGTCGTTTACAGGGTCTGGAAACACCATATATTTT	few	16	TRBV19	TRBJ1-3	NA
CASGTGNMNTEAFF	TGTGCCAGCGGGACAGGGAATATGAACACTGAAGCTTTCTTT	NA	14	TRBV6-5	TRBJ1-1	TRBD1
CASTFLDTQYF	TGTGCCAGCACCTTCCTGGATACGCAGTATTTT	NA	11	TRBV5-6	TRBJ2-3	NA
CASSLAFGTATEAFF	TGCGCCAGCAGCTTGGCCTTCGGGACAGCCACTGAAGCTTTCTTT	NA	15	TRBV5-1	TRBJ1-1	TRBD1
CASRQGSSYEQYF	TGCGCCAGCAGACAGGGGAGCTCCTACGAGCAGTACTTC	NA	13	TRBV5-1	TRBJ2-7	TRBD1
CASSSDGYQPQHF	TGCGCCAGCTCTAGCGACGGCTATCAGCCCCAGCATTTT	few	13	TRBV5-1	TRBJ1-5	NA
CASSKGRDTEAFF	TGTGCCAGCAGCAAAGGCAGGGACACTGAAGCTTTCTTT	NA	13	TRBV21-1	TRBJ1-1	NA
CASSTRTGNGYTF	TGTGCCAGCAGTACCCGGACAGGAAATGGCTACACCTTC	NA	13	TRBV6-5	TRBJ1-2	TRBD1
CASSVNTEAFF	TGTGCCAGCAGTGTAAACACTGAAGCTTTCTTT	NA	11	TRBV2	TRBJ1-1	NA
CASSPGLAGGLQETQYF	TGTGCCAGCAGCCCGGGACTAGCGGGAGGGCTCCAAGAGACCCAGTACTTC	NA	17	TRBV5-5	TRBJ2-5	TRBD2
CASFQLGQGYYGYTF	TGTGCCAGCTTTCAACTGGGACAGGGGTACTATGGCTACACCTTC	NA	15	TRBV6-5	TRBJ1-2	TRBD1
CASRTGTGLYNEQFF	TGTGCCAGCAGAACCGGGACAGGGCTTTACAATGAGCAGTTCTTC	few	15	TRBV28	TRBJ2-1	TRBD1
CATSRDLAGAYEQYF	TGTGCCACCAGCAGAGATCTCGCGGGGGCCTACGAGCAGTACTTC	NA	15	TRBV15	TRBJ2-7	TRBD2
CASSPVTGGGGYTF	TGTGCCAGCAGCCCGGTGACAGGGGGAGGTGGCTACACCTTC	NA	14	TRBV5-5	TRBJ1-2	TRBD1
CASQGAMNTEAFF	TGTGCCAGCCAGGGGGCAATGAACACTGAAGCTTTCTTT	few	13	TRBV2	TRBJ1-1	TRBD1
CASSLGGTAHDTQYF	TGTGCCAGCAGCTTAGGAGGGACAGCTCACGATACGCAGTATTTT	NA	15	TRBV11-2	TRBJ2-3	TRBD1
CSASLAEKLFF	TGCAGTGCTAGTTTGGCTGAAAAACTGTTTTTT	NA	11	TRBV20-1	TRBJ1-4	NA
CASSSTGTGVHEQYF	TGTGCCAGTAGTTCGACCGGGACAGGGGTCCACGAGCAGTACTTC	NA	15	TRBV19	TRBJ2-7	TRBD1
CASSVAAQGAYEQYF	TGTGCCAGCAGCGTAGCGGCACAGGGGGCCTACGAGCAGTACTTC	NA	15	TRBV9	TRBJ2-7	TRBD1
CAWSRASGGTDTQYF	TGTGCCTGGAGTAGAGCTAGCGGGGGCACAGATACGCAGTATTTT	few	15	TRBV30	TRBJ2-3	TRBD2
CASSALGQSYNQPQHF	TGTGCCAGTAGCGCTCTAGGACAGAGTTACAATCAGCCCCAGCATTTT	NA	16	TRBV19	TRBJ1-5	NA
CASSKARGREANTGELFF	TGTGCCAGCAGCAAAGCCCGAGGCAGGGAAGCGAACACCGGGGAGCTGTTTTTT	NA	18	TRBV21-1	TRBJ2-2	NA
CASSQGGGGDTQYF	TGTGCCAGCAGCCAAGGCGGGGGTGGCGATACGCAGTATTTT	NA	14	TRBV3-1/TRBV3-2	TRBJ2-3	TRBD2
CASSPGIRAGYGYTF	TGTGCCAGCAGCCCCGGTATTCGGGCAGGGTATGGCTACACCTTC	NA	15	TRBV5-4	TRBJ1-2	NA
CASSQDRMNTEAFF	TGTGCCAGCAGCCAGGACAGGATGAACACTGAAGCTTTCTTT	NA	14	TRBV2	TRBJ1-1	TRBD1
CASSLLRGQGSPLHF	TGTGCCAGCAGTTTATTGAGGGGGCAGGGTTCACCCCTCCACTTT	NA	15	TRBV28	TRBJ1-6	TRBD1